This TCR beta chain was sequenced during a study of spatial heterogeneity in lung cancer (dated by TCRdb to the late 2010s). Describing the broader study: More beta-chain than alpha-chain transcripts were consistently detected, likely reflecting higher beta-chain transcript abundance. In the raw uncorrected reads, each unique combination of TCR and UMI appeared on average more than ten times. At surgery, over 200 tumor regions, 64 matched nontumor lung samples and 56 PBMC samples were TCR-sequenced for both alpha and beta chains. In non-small cell lung cancer, the study quantitatively compared TCR alpha and beta repertoires across several tumor regions, matched nontumor lung, and blood. The study linked features of the TCR repertoire to counts of nonsynonymous mutations, which were determined by whole-exome sequencing of tumor tissue. The full study reports these points: Confirming at a functional level the hypothesis that regional TCRs recognize regional mutations was considered to require additional single-cell paired TCR alpha and beta sequencing.

The label giving this sample's time point can be read as: sample taken at primary tumor resection. The donors were about 71 patients from the lung TRACERx cohort who had early-stage, untreated non-small cell lung cancer. Without any cell sorting, TCR sequencing was performed on whole RNA extracted either from tumor and nontumor lung tissue or from cryopreserved PBMC samples. Patients were selected for TCR sequencing only if sufficient RNA was available from at least two tumor regions. Before selection, tumor and adjacent nontumor lung specimens were reviewed by a lung pathologist. This clonotype has ten or more counts. Its target antigen remains unknown. No much larger clone is present one base from it, and per-base qualities are unavailable. The library was made by 5' RACE. The listed sequencing device is NextSeq 500. To allow correction of PCR and sequencing errors, the TCR library protocol tagged every TCR cDNA molecule with a unique molecular identifier. Per the source publication's procedure: TCR identification, UMI-based error correction and CDR3 extraction were all carried out with Decombinator tools. TCRs above a frequency of 2 per 1,000, corresponding to the top 1% of the tumor frequency distribution, were defined as expanded. Rényi diversity was computed with the R vegan package after subsampling each repertoire 100 times to 5,000 TCRs. CDR3 similarity networks were built from amino acid triplet string-kernel similarity, connecting CDR3s with pairwise similarity above 0.82. TCRdb took the public reads, trimmed them with fastp at Q25, ran MiXCR for clone calling and kept in-frame beta chains. Rows with one shared CDR3 protein collapse into an entry with the most common genes and DNA. These V and J calls rely on TCRdb rather than the paper's analysis. In all, the sample holds about 39,000 distinct CDR3 sequences, and approximately 3% of those were seen once. In total, the top ten clones hold 35% to 40% of the sample.

The CDR3 sequence holds 16 residues, the cysteine and phenylalanine included. Only the CDR3 portion is preserved as DNA: 48 bases, with reading frame beginning at the first base. V sheds 4 bases and J sheds 2 bases, leaving 18 bases between their ends. For CDR1 and CDR2, the germline V gene (reference sequence) lists LGHDT and YNNKEL. The sequence links TRBV3-1 to TRBJ2-7; TRBD1 could be the D gene, as 6 bases match. The starting material was normal lung tissue next to the tumor, obtained at surgery. The receptor's source is a male donor with early-stage non-small cell lung cancer. At the DNA level, the sequence is TGTGCCAGCAGCCTTACCTCGGACAGAAGCACCTACGAGCAGTACTTC. It translates to CASSLTSDRSTYEQYF.